This TCR beta chain was obtained from a study of OX40 agonist ivuxolimab in advanced cancers. This table comes from immunoSEQ multiplex PCR, and its TCRdb copy is limited to in-frame clones, with some not included. The sample shows over 80,000 clones, roughly nine tenths of them seen only once. With 0 bases removed from V and 5 bases from J, the gap between germline ends came to 16 bases. This CDR3 is 16 amino acids long. Germline values: CDR1 SGHVS, CDR2 FNYEAQ. V is TRBV7-6 and J is TRBJ1-1; TRBD1 is a possible D gene (5 bases). The sequence was collected from an adult with an advanced solid tumor such as melanoma, head and neck, liver or kidney cancer. Sequencing used CD4+ or CD8+ T cells sorted from blood, obtained in a trial of the OX40 agonist ivuxolimab. The CDR3 sequence: CASSLAPRGKGTEAFF. The CDR3 DNA reads as TGTGCCAGCAGCTTAGCCCCGAGAGGGAAGGGGACTGAAGCTTTCTTT.